The 25 T cell receptor beta chains below come from one sample, sequenced in a study of blood T cell repertoires in COVID-19. Sequencing was performed with immunoSEQ multiplex PCR; in TCRdb, only in-frame clones are kept and a portion is missing. The repertoire consists of about 280,000 clones, with 65% to 90% occurring once and the leading ten covering about an eighth. Sequences were obtained from peripheral blood. The receptors originated from a woman between 70 and 85 years old with COVID-19, enrolled during active disease.

The gene calls are TRBV19 and TRBJ1-5; D ambiguous. From germline, CDR1 is LNHDA and CDR2 SQIVND (reference sequence). The ends were cut back, 7 bases at V and 0 bases at J, with 10 bases in the middle. CDR3 length equals 14 residues. The CDR3 sequence: CASTTWSSNQPQHF. CDR3 bases: TGTGCCAGTACCACTTGGAGTAGCAATCAGCCCCAGCATTTT.

The genes are TRBV7-3 and TRBJ2-7, with 8 bases aligning to TRBD1. The CDR3 sequence is 14 residues long. Germline V gene lookup returns CDR1 SGHTA and CDR2 FQGTGA. V lost 5 bases, J lost 2 bases, and 5 bases stayed unmatched. The CDR3 bases are TGTGCCAGCAGCCCGGACAGGGCGACCTACGAGCAGTACTTC. Encoded protein: CASSPDRATYEQYF.

The genes are TRBV27 and TRBJ2-2, with no clear D. V lost 3 bases and J lost 6, with 17 bases in between. Germline values: CDR1 MNHEY, CDR2 SMNVEV (reference sequence). The CDR3 is 16 residues long. The CDR3, as DNA: TGTGCCAGCAGTTTTTATCCCCCCGTTGGCTCCGGGGAGCTGTTTTTT. Protein sequence: CASSFYPPVGSGELFF.

This rearrangement joins TRBV5-4 to TRBJ2-5, with a tentative D call TRBD2 (5 bases). CDR3 length equals 14 residues. From germline, CDR1 is SGHNT and CDR2 YYREEE (reference sequence). With 4 bases removed from V and 5 bases from J, the gap between germline ends came to 15 bases. In DNA form, the CDR3 reads TGTGCCAGCAGCCTGACCGTAGGAGGTGAGACCCAGTACTTC. Translation gives CASSLTVGGETQYF.

This chain joins TRBV27 and TRBJ1-5; perhaps TRBD1 as D (5 bases). Trimming stripped 3 bases from V and 6 bases from J, with 15 bases between. This CDR3 contains 15 residues. From germline, CDR1 is MNHEY and CDR2 SMNVEV (reference sequence). The CDR3 here is CASSLRRDGGQPQHF. The CDR3 nucleotides read TGTGCCAGCAGTTTGAGGAGGGACGGGGGTCAGCCCCAGCATTTT.

Written as DNA, the CDR3 is TGTGCCAGCAGCGTCAGACCGGGACGGGAAGGGGGCAATGAGCAGTTCTTC. This translates into CASSVRPGREGGNEQFF. The rearrangement links TRBV9 to TRBJ2-1, with D perhaps TRBD1 (6 bases). Germline CDR1 reads SGDLS; CDR2 reads YYNGEE. Trimming took off 2 bases at V and 6 bases at J, with 21 bases between the two ends. The CDR3 is 17 residues long.

The V gene is TRBV19, the J gene TRBJ2-2; D is unclear. The CDR3 runs 15 residues. V was clipped by 3 bases and J by 0 bases, with 8 bases between them. Germline CDR1 reads LNHDA; CDR2 reads SQIVND (reference sequence). Here the CDR3 reads CASSMGRPNTGELFF. The CDR3 DNA is TGTGCCAGTAGTATGGGCAGGCCGAACACCGGGGAGCTGTTTTTT.

The chain is built from TRBV3-1 (or the pseudogene TRBV3-2) and TRBJ2-1; 7 nucleotides agree with TRBD1. CDR3 size: 14 residues. The V and J ends lost 4 bases and 6 bases, in that order; junction bases with no gene match: 6. Germline loops: CDR1 LGHDT, CDR2 YNNKEL (reference sequence). This CDR3 reads CASSLKDRSNEQFF. The CDR3 DNA follows: TGTGCCAGCAGCCTCAAGGACAGGAGCAATGAGCAGTTCTTC.

The genes are TRBV6-6 and TRBJ1-2; unclear D gene. V lost 2 bases and J lost 5, with 6 bases in between. This CDR3 has 12 amino acids. Germline CDR1 MNHNY, CDR2 SVGAGI (reference sequence). The CDR3: CASSYREYGYTF. CDR3 in DNA: TGTGCCAGCAGTTACAGGGAGTATGGCTACACCTTC.

The CDR3 nucleotides are TGCGCCAGCAGCCAAGAACATCTTGCGGGGGGGCCCTATGAGCAGTTCTTC. Translating gives CASSQEHLAGGPYEQFF. The V and J genes are TRBV4-1 and TRBJ2-1; 9 bases are shared with TRBD2. This CDR3 has 17 amino acids. Germline assignment: CDR1 MGHRA and CDR2 YSYEKL. V shed 0 bases and J 8 bases; nucleotides not matched to a gene: 11.

This clone showed up just once. V usage is TRBV7-2 and J usage is TRBJ1-2; D call uncertain. The germline V gene encodes CDR1 SGHTA and CDR2 FQGNSA. CDR3 size: 13 residues. V shed 5 bases and J shed 7 bases, with 14 bases lying between them. The CDR3 sequence: CASSLRGLGGYTF. The CDR3 region has the DNA TGTGCCAGCAGCCTAAGAGGGTTGGGTGGCTACACCTTC. Looking up the rest from reference TRBV7-2 and TRBJ1-2 gives the full variable domain: GAGVSQSPSNKVTEKGKDVELRCDPISGHTALYWYRQSLGQGLEFLIYFQGNSAPDKSGLPSDRFSAERTGGSVSTLTIQRTQQEDSAVYLCASSLRGLGGYTFGSGTRLTVV.

Ten or more counts support this clone. This chain joins TRBV28 and TRBJ1-2; 8 bases map to TRBD1. In germline, CDR1 is MDHEN, CDR2 SYDVKM. There are 12 residues in the CDR3. The V and J ends lost 6 bases and 5 bases, in that order; junction bases with no gene match: 2. CDR3 protein: CASSRTGYGYTF. The CDR3 nucleotides read TGTGCCAGCAGCCGGACAGGGTATGGCTACACCTTC.

This clone was picked up many times. V and J are TRBV18 and TRBJ1-2; 10 bases are shared with TRBD1. With V trimmed by 3 bases and J by 4 bases, 17 bases remained unmatched. Germline loops: CDR1 KGHSH, CDR2 LQKENI. This CDR3 has 19 residues. Written as DNA, the CDR3 is TGTGCCAGCTCACCGACCTCCAGGACAGGGGGTGGAGAAGGCTATGGCTACACCTTC. The encoded protein is CASSPTSRTGGGEGYGYTF.

This clone was recorded only once. V usage is TRBV29-1 and J usage is TRBJ1-2, with 8 bases aligning to TRBD1. The germline CDR1 and CDR2 sequences are SQVTM and ANQGSEA. CDR3 length: 12 amino acids. The trim removed 7 bases at V and 4 bases at J, leaving 5 bases unmatched. The CDR3 DNA reads TGCAGCGCTGGACAGGGTGGCTATGGCTACACCTTC. It encodes CSAGQGGYGYTF.

The chain couples TRBV27 to TRBJ1-2, with TRBD1 matching over 12 bases. J was trimmed by 2 bases and V by 6 bases; bases with no gene match: 7. The CDR3 runs to 16 residues. Per the germline V gene, CDR1 is MNHEY and CDR2 is SMNVEV (reference sequence). This CDR3 is CASRDRDRGPNYGYTF. CDR3 DNA: TGTGCCAGCAGGGACCGGGACAGGGGGCCAAACTATGGCTACACCTTC.

The table lists this clone with a count of one. The CDR3 coding sequence is TGTGCCAGCAGCTTAATGAGACTAGCGGGGGCCTACGAGCAGTACTTC. Its translation: CASSLMRLAGAYEQYF. The V and J genes are TRBV7-2 and TRBJ2-7; 12 bases align to TRBD2. Germline V gene sequence: CDR1 SGHTA, CDR2 FQGNSA. The CDR3 runs to 16 residues. The V gene end was trimmed by 2 bases and the J gene end by 2 bases; junction bases not matched to a gene: 4. The variable domain in full, completed from reference TRBV7-2 and TRBJ2-7, reads GAGVSQSPSNKVTEKGKDVELRCDPISGHTALYWYRQSLGQGLEFLIYFQGNSAPDKSGLPSDRFSAERTGGSVSTLTIQRTQQEDSAVYLCASSLMRLAGAYEQYFGPGTRLTVT.

This rearrangement joins TRBV6-5 to TRBJ1-2; the D gene is possibly TRBD1 (6 bases). Trimming took 0 bases from V and 8 from J, leaving 13 bases between them. The CDR3 sequence is 14 residues long. From germline, CDR1 is MNHEY and CDR2 SVGAGI. In nucleotides, the CDR3 is TGTGCCAGCAGTTACTCGGGGGGGCCCGAGGGCTACACCTTC. Amino acid sequence: CASSYSGGPEGYTF.

This chain links TRBV5-1 with TRBJ2-3; TRBD2 agrees at 10 bases. The V and J ends lost 4 bases and 6 bases, in that order; junction bases with no gene match: 5. The CDR3 length is 14 residues. Germline assignment: CDR1 SGHRS and CDR2 YFSETQ. The CDR3 DNA sequence: TGCGCCAGCAGCATAACTAGCGGGGTCGATACGCAGTATTTT. Its protein is CASSITSGVDTQYF.

J is TRBJ2-2 and V is TRBV1; the D call of TRBD2 is as the table states it, not checked on the DNA. TRBV1 is noted as a pseudogene. The CDR3 is 18 residues long. The chain's CDR3 is CTSTSISGLATTTGELFF. The CDR3 DNA reads as TGCACCAGCACCTCCATCTCGGGACTAGCAACAACCACCGGGGAGCTGTTTTTT.

The chain carries TRBV5-1 and TRBJ2-1, with no clear D. V lost 5 bases to trimming and J lost 9 bases, with 12 bases between them. Per the germline V gene, CDR1 is SGHRS and CDR2 is YFSETQ. There are 12 residues in the CDR3. The CDR3 region is CASSYTPSEQFF. Here the CDR3 DNA reads TGCGCCAGCAGTTACACCCCCAGTGAGCAGTTCTTC.

V is TRBV7-2 and J is TRBJ2-5, with D tentatively TRBD2 (6 bases). V was cut by 7 bases and J by 5 bases, with 23 bases left in between. Germline values: CDR1 SGHTA, CDR2 FQGNSA. CDR3 length equals 16 residues. The CDR3 loop is CASTPPRQGGGETQYF. DNA of the CDR3: TGTGCCAGCACCCCCCCGAGGCAGGGAGGTGGGGAGACCCAGTACTTC. The full variable domain, in which reference TRBV7-2 and TRBJ2-5 provide the parts outside the CDR3, is GAGVSQSPSNKVTEKGKDVELRCDPISGHTALYWYRQSLGQGLEFLIYFQGNSAPDKSGLPSDRFSAERTGGSVSTLTIQRTQQEDSAVYLCASTPPRQGGGETQYFGPGTRLLVL.

This clone was seen just once. This sequence joins TRBV7-6 and TRBJ1-3; D gene ambiguous. This CDR3 is built from 15 residues. V shed 4 bases and J shed 6 bases, with 16 bases lying between them. The germline gives CDR1 SGHVS, CDR2 FNYEAQ. As DNA, the CDR3 is TGTGCCAGCAGCTCCGGCGGCGCGGTGCCAAACACCATATATTTT. This gives the protein CASSSGGAVPNTIYF.

The chain links TRBV9 to TRBJ1-2, with a tentative D call TRBD1 (6 bases). Germline V CDR1 and CDR2: SGDLS, YYNGEE. The CDR3 runs to 15 residues. Between the trimmed V and J ends, which lost 4 bases and 0 bases, there was a span of 13 bases. The CDR3 here is CASSPRQEANYGYTF. In nucleotides, the CDR3 is TGTGCCAGCAGCCCCCGACAGGAAGCTAACTATGGCTACACCTTC.

A word on this clone: Other DNA sequences within the sample encode an identical CDR3. The chain recombines TRBV5-1 with TRBJ1-3; D ambiguous. The V gene's germline CDR1 is SGHRS and CDR2 YFSETQ. The CDR3 is 15 residues long. The V end was cut by 2 bases, the J end by 1 base, with 10 bases between. This CDR3 reads CASSFSGESGNTIYF. CDR3 in DNA: TGCGCCAGCAGCTTTTCGGGAGAGTCTGGAAACACCATATATTTT.

This clone showed up just once. The chain is built from TRBV9 and TRBJ2-7; 10 nucleotides line up with TRBD2. CDR3 size: 16 residues. Germline V gene lookup returns CDR1 SGDLS and CDR2 YYNGEE. V gave up 4 bases and J gave up 0 bases; unmatched junction bases: 7. CDR3 in amino acids: CASSPSGGRSSYEQYF. The CDR3 DNA sequence: TGTGCCAGCAGCCCTAGCGGGGGCCGGAGCTCCTACGAGCAGTACTTC.